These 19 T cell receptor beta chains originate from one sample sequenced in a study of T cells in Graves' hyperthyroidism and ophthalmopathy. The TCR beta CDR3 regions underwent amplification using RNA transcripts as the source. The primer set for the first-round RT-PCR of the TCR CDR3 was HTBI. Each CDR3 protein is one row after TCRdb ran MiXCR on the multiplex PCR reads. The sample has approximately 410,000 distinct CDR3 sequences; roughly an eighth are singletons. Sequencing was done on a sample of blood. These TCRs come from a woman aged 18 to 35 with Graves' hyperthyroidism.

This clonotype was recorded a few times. The DNA of the CDR3 is TGTGCCAGCAAGGCCGCGCGGGAGGCTCCAACCTACGAGCAGTACTTC. It translates to CASKAAREAPTYEQYF. The rearrangement uses TRBV6-1 and TRBJ2-7; TRBD2 matches 8 bases. Germline V gives CDR1 MNHNS, CDR2 SASEGT. V dropped 7 bases and J dropped 2; count of bases not matched to a gene: 13. There are 16 residues in the CDR3.

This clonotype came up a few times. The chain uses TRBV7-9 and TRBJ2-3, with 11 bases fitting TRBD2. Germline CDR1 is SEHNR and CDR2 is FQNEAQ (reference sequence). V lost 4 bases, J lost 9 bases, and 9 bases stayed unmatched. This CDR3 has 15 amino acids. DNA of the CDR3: TGTGCCAGCAGCTCGCCCTTAGCGGGAGGGATGACGCAGTATTTT. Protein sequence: CASSSPLAGGMTQYF.

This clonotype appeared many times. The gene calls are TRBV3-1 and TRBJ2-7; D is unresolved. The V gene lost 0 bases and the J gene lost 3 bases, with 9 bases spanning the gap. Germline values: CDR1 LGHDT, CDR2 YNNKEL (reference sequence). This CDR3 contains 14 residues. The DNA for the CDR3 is TGTGCCAGCAGCCAAGATGTGTCGGTCTACGAGCAGTACTTC. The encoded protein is CASSQDVSVYEQYF.

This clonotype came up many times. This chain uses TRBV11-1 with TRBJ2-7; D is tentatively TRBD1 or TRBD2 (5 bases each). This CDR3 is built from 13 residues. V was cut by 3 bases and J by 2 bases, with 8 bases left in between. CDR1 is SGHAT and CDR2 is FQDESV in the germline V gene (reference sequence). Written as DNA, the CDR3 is TGTGCCAGCAGCTTTGAGGGGACCTACGAGCAGTACTTC. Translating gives CASSFEGTYEQYF. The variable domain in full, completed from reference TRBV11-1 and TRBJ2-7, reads EAEVAQSPRYKITEKSQAVAFWCDPISGHATLYWYRQILGQGPELLVQFQDESVVDDSQLPKDRFSAERLKGVDSTLKIQPAELGDSAMYLCASSFEGTYEQYFGPGTRLTVT.

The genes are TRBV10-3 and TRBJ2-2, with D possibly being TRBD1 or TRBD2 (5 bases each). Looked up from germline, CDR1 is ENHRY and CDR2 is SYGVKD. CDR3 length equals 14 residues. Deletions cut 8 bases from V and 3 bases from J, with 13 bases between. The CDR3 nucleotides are TGTGCCATCGGGGGACGTCGGGACACCGGGGAGCTGTTTTTT. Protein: CAIGGRRDTGELFF.

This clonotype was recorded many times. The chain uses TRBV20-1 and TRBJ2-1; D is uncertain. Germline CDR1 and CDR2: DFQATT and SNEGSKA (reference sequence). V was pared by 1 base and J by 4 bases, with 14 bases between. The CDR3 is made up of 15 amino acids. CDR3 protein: CSARVPLNKYNEQFF. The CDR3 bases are TGCAGTGCTAGAGTGCCCCTGAACAAGTACAATGAGCAGTTCTTC.

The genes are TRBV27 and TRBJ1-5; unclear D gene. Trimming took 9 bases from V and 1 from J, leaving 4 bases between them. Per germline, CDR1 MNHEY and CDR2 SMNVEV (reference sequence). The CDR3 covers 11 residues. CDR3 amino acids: CASPSNQPQHF. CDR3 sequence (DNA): TGTGCCAGTCCCAGCAATCAGCCCCAGCATTTT.

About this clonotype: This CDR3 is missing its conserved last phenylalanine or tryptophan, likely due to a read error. The CDR3, as DNA: TGTGCCAGCAGCCTCCGAGGGAGGGCCCCCATGAAAGAGACCCAGTACCTC. Encoded protein: CASSLRGRAPMKETQYL. The gene calls are TRBV3-1 and TRBJ2-5; 7 bases line up with TRBD2. The germline gives CDR1 LGHDT, CDR2 YNNKEL (reference sequence). V was pared by 4 bases and J by 3 bases, with 14 bases of the junction left unmatched. CDR3 length: 17 residues.

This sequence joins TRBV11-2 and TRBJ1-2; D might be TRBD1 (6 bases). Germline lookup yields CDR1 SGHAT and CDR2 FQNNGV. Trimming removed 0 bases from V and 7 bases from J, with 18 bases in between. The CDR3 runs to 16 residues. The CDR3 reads CASSLDLIGGLGGYTF. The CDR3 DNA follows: TGTGCCAGCAGCTTAGATCTGATAGGGGGATTGGGTGGCTACACCTTC.

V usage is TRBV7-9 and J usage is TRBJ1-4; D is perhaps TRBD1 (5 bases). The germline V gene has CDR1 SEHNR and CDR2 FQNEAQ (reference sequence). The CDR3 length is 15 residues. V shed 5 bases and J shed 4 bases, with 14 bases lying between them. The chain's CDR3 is CASSNTGLLNEKLFF. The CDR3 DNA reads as TGTGCCAGCAGCAATACAGGCCTCCTTAATGAAAAACTGTTTTTT.

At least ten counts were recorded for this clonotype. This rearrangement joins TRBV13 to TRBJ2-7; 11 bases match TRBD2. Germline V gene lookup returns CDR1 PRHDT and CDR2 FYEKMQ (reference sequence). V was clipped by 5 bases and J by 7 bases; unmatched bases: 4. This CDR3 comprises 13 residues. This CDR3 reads CASSPRLAGEQYF. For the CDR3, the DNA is TGTGCCAGCAGCCCTCGACTAGCGGGGGAGCAGTACTTC.

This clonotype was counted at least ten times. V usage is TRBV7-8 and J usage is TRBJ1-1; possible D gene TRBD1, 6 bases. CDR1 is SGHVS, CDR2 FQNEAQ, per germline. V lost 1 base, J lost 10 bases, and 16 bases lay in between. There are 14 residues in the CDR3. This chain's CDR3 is CASSLGDTAGVAFF. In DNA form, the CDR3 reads TGTGCCAGCAGCTTAGGGGACACCGCAGGCGTAGCTTTCTTT.

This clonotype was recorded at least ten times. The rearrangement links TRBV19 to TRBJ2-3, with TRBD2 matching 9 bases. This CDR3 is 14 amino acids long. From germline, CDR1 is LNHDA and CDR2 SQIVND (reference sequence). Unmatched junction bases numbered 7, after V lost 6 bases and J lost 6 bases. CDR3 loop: CASRVAGVGDTQYF. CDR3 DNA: TGTGCCAGTAGGGTAGCGGGAGTAGGGGATACGCAGTATTTT.

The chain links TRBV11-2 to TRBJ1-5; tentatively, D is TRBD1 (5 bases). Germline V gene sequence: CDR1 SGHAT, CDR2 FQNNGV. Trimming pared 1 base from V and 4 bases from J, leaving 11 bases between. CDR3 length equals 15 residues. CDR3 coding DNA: TGTGCCAGCAGCTTAGCCCCGGGGACGAATCAGCCCCAGCATTTT. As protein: CASSLAPGTNQPQHF.

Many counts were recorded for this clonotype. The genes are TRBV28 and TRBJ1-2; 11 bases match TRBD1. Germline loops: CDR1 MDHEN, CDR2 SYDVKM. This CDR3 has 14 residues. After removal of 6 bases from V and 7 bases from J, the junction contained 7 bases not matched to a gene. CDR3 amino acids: CASSWTGGAGGYTF. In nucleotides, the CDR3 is TGTGCCAGCAGCTGGACAGGGGGCGCGGGTGGCTACACCTTC.

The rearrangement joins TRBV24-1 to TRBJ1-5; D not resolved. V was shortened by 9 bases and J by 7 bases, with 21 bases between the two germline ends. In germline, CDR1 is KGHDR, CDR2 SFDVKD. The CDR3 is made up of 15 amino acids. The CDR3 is CATHRTDHLRQPQHF. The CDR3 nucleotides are TGTGCCACCCACCGGACGGACCACCTACGGCAGCCCCAGCATTTT.

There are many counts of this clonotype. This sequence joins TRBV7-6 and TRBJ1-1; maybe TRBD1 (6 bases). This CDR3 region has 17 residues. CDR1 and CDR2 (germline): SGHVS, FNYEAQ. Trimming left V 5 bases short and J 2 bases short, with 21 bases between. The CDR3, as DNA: TGTGCCAGCAGCCCCCACAGGGTGGCCAACTTTAACACTGAAGCTTTCTTT. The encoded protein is CASSPHRVANFNTEAFF.

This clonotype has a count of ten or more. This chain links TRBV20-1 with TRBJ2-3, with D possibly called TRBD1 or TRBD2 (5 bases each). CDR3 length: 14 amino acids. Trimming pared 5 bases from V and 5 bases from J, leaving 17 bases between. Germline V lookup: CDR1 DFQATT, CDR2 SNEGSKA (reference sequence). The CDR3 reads CSAPNRDRGDTQYF. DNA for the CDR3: TGCAGTGCTCCAAACCGGGACCGCGGAGATACGCAGTATTTT.

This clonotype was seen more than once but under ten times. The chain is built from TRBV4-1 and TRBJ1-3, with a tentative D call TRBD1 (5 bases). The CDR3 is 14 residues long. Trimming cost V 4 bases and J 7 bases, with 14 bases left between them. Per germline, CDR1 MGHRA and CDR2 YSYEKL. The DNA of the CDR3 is TGCGCCAGCAGCCGAGCAGGGACGGCGAACACCATATATTTT. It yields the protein CASSRAGTANTIYF.